Below, 18 T cell receptor beta chains from the same sample are listed, as sequenced in a study of T cell responses to AZD1222 COVID-19 vaccine. The repertoire was sequenced with immunoSEQ multiplex PCR; TCRdb's copy has only in-frame clones and lacks some. The profile covers 150,000 to 200,000 clones, with approximately 92% appearing a single time and approximately 2.5% taken by the ten largest. The input for sequencing was peripheral blood, taken on day 0 of AZD1222 vaccination. The source of these receptors is an adult in good health.

The chain employs TRBV29-1 and TRBJ2-1; 7 bases align to TRBD1. The J segment lost 4 bases and the V segment lost 2 bases, leaving 2 bases of the junction unmatched. The CDR3 runs to 13 residues. Germline CDR1 and CDR2: SQVTM and ANQGSEA. Written as DNA, the CDR3 is TGCAGCGTTGAAAGGGACAGTTACAATGAGCAGTTCTTC. Its translation is CSVERDSYNEQFF.

The J gene is TRBJ1-2, the V gene TRBV4-1; the D gene is possibly TRBD1 (6 bases). This CDR3 region has 16 residues. CDR1 and CDR2 from the germline V gene are MGHRA and YSYEKL. The V end was cut by 0 bases, the J end by 5 bases, with 16 bases between. The CDR3, as DNA: TGCGCCAGCAGCCAAGACTTGACAGGATTTTGGTATGGCTACACCTTC. Amino acid sequence: CASSQDLTGFWYGYTF.

The chain combines TRBV4-1 with TRBJ2-7; a weak D match, TRBD1 (6 bases). This CDR3 region has 16 residues. Trimming shortened V by 3 bases and J by 3 bases, and 18 bases separated the two germline ends. Germline CDR1 MGHRA, CDR2 YSYEKL. CDR3 loop: CASSHLGAGADYEQYF. CDR3 DNA sequence: TGCGCCAGCAGCCACTTAGGGGCAGGGGCAGACTACGAGCAGTACTTC.

CDR3 in DNA: TGTGCCAGCAGCTTCTCGCGGATCAACAATGAGCAGTTCTTC. It translates to CASSFSRINNEQFF. The rearrangement links TRBV6-2 or TRBV6-3 to TRBJ2-1; D uncertain. The CDR3 runs to 14 residues. Germline CDR1 and CDR2: MNHEY and SVGEGT. Trimming removed 6 bases at V and 5 bases at J, with 14 bases between.

This clone was observed a handful of times. Other DNA sequences from this sample encode an identical CDR3 as well. V gene TRBV7-6 combines with J gene TRBJ2-1, with a tentative D call TRBD2 (6 bases). Per the germline V gene, CDR1 is SGHVS and CDR2 is FNYEAQ. Trimming took off 0 bases at V and 9 bases at J, with 15 bases between the two ends. The CDR3 consists of 15 residues. The CDR3 region is CASSLAAGGGFEQFF. CDR3 nucleotide sequence: TGTGCCAGCAGCTTAGCAGCGGGTGGTGGCTTTGAGCAGTTCTTC.

This chain uses TRBV19 with TRBJ2-1; TRBD2 matches at 15 bases. The CDR3 has 15 residues. In germline, CDR1 is LNHDA, CDR2 SQIVND (reference sequence). J gave up 4 bases and V 7 bases, and 2 bases lay outside the gene matches. The CDR3 coding sequence is TGTGCCAGTAAGGGACTAGCGGGAGGTTACAATGAGCAGTTCTTC. This sequence encodes CASKGLAGGYNEQFF.

This chain links TRBV7-6 with TRBJ2-5; 8 bases align to TRBD2. V was clipped by 5 bases and J by 3 bases; unmatched bases: 17. The CDR3 extends over 18 amino acids. The V gene's germline CDR1 is SGHVS and CDR2 FNYEAQ. The CDR3 DNA reads TGTGCCAGCAGCACCATACTAGCGGAGACCCCAAGGGAAGAGACCCAGTACTTC. It yields the protein CASSTILAETPREETQYF.

This chain uses TRBV3-1 (or the pseudogene TRBV3-2) with TRBJ1-2; D is ambiguous. Germline V gene data show CDR1 as LGHDT and CDR2 as YNNKEL (reference sequence). The CDR3 contains 15 residues. Trimming left V 0 bases short and J 5 bases short, with 13 bases between. The CDR3 protein is CASSQDVEFGYGYTF. Here the CDR3 DNA reads TGTGCCAGCAGCCAAGATGTGGAATTCGGTTATGGCTACACCTTC.

The CDR3 sequence is CASSSGTSGRVSYEQYF. The CDR3 coding sequence is TGCGCCAGCAGCTCCGGGACTAGCGGGAGGGTTTCCTACGAGCAGTACTTC. The chain uses TRBV5-1 and TRBJ2-7, with 16 bases fitting TRBD2. CDR3 size: 17 residues. Trimming removed 3 bases from V and 1 base from J; junction bases left unmatched: 4. Germline V gene sequence: CDR1 SGHRS, CDR2 YFSETQ. Full variable domain (missing parts from reference TRBV5-1 and TRBJ2-7): KAGVTQTPRYLIKTRGQQVTLSCSPISGHRSVSWYQQTPGQGLQFLFEYFSETQRNKGNFPGRFSGRQFSNSRSEMNVSTLELGDSALYLCASSSGTSGRVSYEQYFGPGTRLTVT.

The chain combines TRBV7-2 with TRBJ1-2, with D tentatively TRBD1 (5 bases). The CDR3 sequence is 16 residues long. V was cut by 5 bases and J by 0 bases, with 16 bases left in between. Germline values: CDR1 SGHTA, CDR2 FQGNSA. The CDR3 here is CASSQRGGVTNYGYTF. The CDR3 bases are TGTGCCAGCAGCCAACGGGGCGGCGTGACTAACTATGGCTACACCTTC.

V usage is TRBV24-1 and J usage is TRBJ2-3; tentative D call: TRBD2 (6 bases). This CDR3 region has 13 residues. The germline gives CDR1 KGHDR, CDR2 SFDVKD. Trimming shortened V by 4 bases and J by 6 bases, and 10 bases separated the two germline ends. The CDR3 protein is CATSDGGLDTQYF. CDR3 nucleotide sequence: TGTGCCACCAGTGACGGAGGGCTGGATACGCAGTATTTT.

The rearrangement links TRBV5-4 to TRBJ2-7, with TRBD2 identical over 10 bases. Trimming at V came to 4 bases and at J to 5 bases, leaving 9 bases not matched to a gene. Germline V gives CDR1 SGHNT, CDR2 YYREEE (reference sequence). CDR3 length equals 15 residues. CDR3: CASSASGRARHEQYF. CDR3 sequence (DNA): TGTGCCAGCAGCGCGAGCGGGAGGGCCCGCCACGAGCAGTACTTC.

This chain joins TRBV5-1 and TRBJ1-6, with D possibly TRBD1 on 6 matching bases. Germline V lookup: CDR1 SGHRS, CDR2 YFSETQ. CDR3 length: 15 amino acids. Trimming removed 4 bases from V and 6 bases from J, with 14 bases in between. CDR3 sequence reads: CASSPGQGPNSPLHF. As DNA, the CDR3 is TGCGCCAGCAGCCCCGGGCAGGGGCCTAATTCACCCCTCCACTTT. The full variable domain, completed using reference TRBV5-1 and TRBJ1-6, is KAGVTQTPRYLIKTRGQQVTLSCSPISGHRSVSWYQQTPGQGLQFLFEYFSETQRNKGNFPGRFSGRQFSNSRSEMNVSTLELGDSALYLCASSPGQGPNSPLHFGNGTRLTVT.

This clone showed up just once. The gene calls are TRBV7-2 and TRBJ2-7; the D is unclear. CDR3 length equals 13 residues. The V gene lost 1 base and the J gene lost 4 bases, with 8 bases spanning the gap. Germline loops: CDR1 SGHTA, CDR2 FQGNSA. CDR3 sequence (DNA): TGTGCCAGCAGCTTAGAGGACGGGTACGAGCAGTACTTC. Amino acid sequence: CASSLEDGYEQYF.

The gene calls are TRBV28 and TRBJ1-1; D is uncertain. The CDR3 is made up of 11 amino acids. Germline assignment: CDR1 MDHEN and CDR2 SYDVKM. V dropped 10 bases and J dropped 6 bases, with 12 bases sitting between them. CDR3 region: CATRITAEAFF. For the CDR3, the DNA is TGTGCCACCAGGATTACCGCTGAAGCTTTCTTT.

In its sample, this clone was seen once. This chain joins TRBV5-4 and TRBJ2-2; TRBD2 matches 14 bases. Germline V gives CDR1 SGHNT, CDR2 YYREEE (reference sequence). The CDR3 is 18 amino acids. The ends lost 4 bases at V and 3 bases at J; junction bases unmatched: 8. The CDR3, as DNA: TGTGCCAGCAGCCCGGGACTAGCGGGGGCGAGGGACACCGGGGAGCTGTTTTTT. Translating gives CASSPGLAGARDTGELFF.

The CDR3 nucleotides are TGTGCCAGTAGTATCGGGGGAGTCAGCACCGGGGAGCTGTTTTTT. Its protein product is CASSIGGVSTGELFF. This chain joins TRBV19 and TRBJ2-2; perhaps TRBD2 as D (6 bases). Germline V gene sequence: CDR1 LNHDA, CDR2 SQIVND (reference sequence). The V gene lost 3 bases and the J gene lost 4 bases, with 12 bases spanning the gap. The CDR3 has 15 residues.

The chain couples TRBV3-1 (or the pseudogene TRBV3-2) to TRBJ1-5; 9 bases map to TRBD1. The CDR3 consists of 16 residues. Germline V lookup: CDR1 LGHDT, CDR2 YNNKEL (reference sequence). Unmatched junction bases numbered 4, after V lost 1 base and J lost 3 bases. CDR3: CASSQAGTGPNQPQHF. The CDR3 DNA is TGTGCCAGCAGCCAAGCCGGGACAGGGCCCAATCAGCCCCAGCATTTT.